The 17 T cell receptor beta chains presented below share a single source sample, sequenced in a study of CD8 T cells in Susac syndrome (dated by TCRdb to the late 2010s). Libraries were prepared through the immunoSEQ multiplex PCR assay. RNA was extracted using the RNeasy kit, and about 0.45 to 1 microgram was reverse transcribed with random hexamers. The raw public data were reprocessed by TCRdb itself: fastp quality trimming at Q25, MiXCR clonotype calling, in-frame beta chains only. For every CDR3 protein sequence, its rows merge into one entry that carries the most common genes and DNA. For this sample there are 120,000 to 150,000 distinct CDR3 sequences; 94% appear just once. 0.27% of the sample is in the top ten clones. The sequenced sample was CD8+ T cells from PBMCs. The receptor source for this set is a human donor in good health.

The V and J genes are TRBV5-6 and TRBJ2-5; 9 nucleotides match TRBD1. V lost 4 bases, J lost 5 bases, and 6 bases stayed unmatched. Germline V gene sequence: CDR1 SGHDT, CDR2 YYEEEE. This CDR3 is built from 14 residues. The CDR3, as DNA: TGTGCCAGCAGCGTACAGGGGGCGTATGAGACCCAGTACTTC. Its translation is CASSVQGAYETQYF.

The V call is TRBV28, the J call TRBJ2-7; maybe TRBD1 (6 bases). The ends were cut back, 3 bases at V and 3 bases at J, with 18 bases in the middle. In germline, CDR1 is MDHEN, CDR2 SYDVKM. The CDR3 has 16 amino acids. This CDR3 is CASSFPPGQRGYEQYF. The CDR3 bases are TGTGCCAGCAGTTTCCCCCCAGGACAGCGCGGCTACGAGCAGTACTTC.

The J gene is TRBJ2-7, the V gene TRBV5-6; tentatively, D is TRBD1 or TRBD2 (5 bases each). The CDR3 runs 13 residues. The germline V gene encodes CDR1 SGHDT and CDR2 YYEEEE. Between the trimmed V and J ends, which lost 5 bases and 6 bases, there was a span of 15 bases. The CDR3 sequence is CASRRTPEGEQYF. The CDR3 region has the DNA TGTGCCAGCAGGAGGACACCCGAGGGCGAGCAGTACTTC.

The rearrangement links TRBV27 to TRBJ1-1; TRBD1 aligns across 7 bases. J gave up 1 base and V 5 bases, and 7 bases lay outside the gene matches. CDR1 and CDR2 (germline): MNHEY, SMNVEV (reference sequence). The CDR3 length is 15 residues. CDR3 protein: CASSITTGPNTEAFF. The CDR3, as DNA: TGTGCCAGCAGTATCACGACAGGGCCGAACACTGAAGCTTTCTTT.

As regards this clonotype: A read error may explain this, as a much larger clone is one base away. J is TRBJ2-7 and V is TRBV28; D remains ambiguous. This CDR3 spans 11 amino acids. Trimming removed 2 bases at V and 3 bases at J, with 2 bases between. The germline gives CDR1 MDHEN, CDR2 SYDVKM. The CDR3 is CASSLRYEQYF. CDR3 nucleotide sequence: TGTGCCAGCAGTTTACGCTACGAGCAGTACTTC.

This clonotype has only one observation. The rearrangement joins TRBV23-1 to TRBJ2-1, with 7 bases aligning to TRBD2. TRBV23-1 counts as an open reading frame of uncertain function. V dropped 5 bases and J dropped 12; count of bases not matched to a gene: 7. The CDR3 covers 12 residues. CDR3 sequence (DNA): TGCGCCAGCAGTTGGACTAGACTGGGGCAGTTCTTC. It yields the protein CASSWTRLGQFF.

The genes are TRBV27 and TRBJ2-2; the D is unclear. The V gene lost 3 bases and the J gene lost 9 bases, with 11 bases spanning the gap. Germline-derived CDR1 and CDR2 are MNHEY and SMNVEV (reference sequence). The CDR3 length is 13 residues. The CDR3 loop reads CASSFSPQRELFF. CDR3 bases: TGTGCCAGCAGTTTCTCCCCCCAGAGGGAGCTGTTTTTT.

In its sample, this clonotype was seen once. The genes are TRBV4-3 and TRBJ2-1, with TRBD2 matching over 10 bases. V lost 0 bases to trimming and J lost 0 bases; unmatched junction nucleotides: 5. The germline gives CDR1 LGHNA, CDR2 YSLEER. This CDR3 contains 18 residues. CDR3: CASSQDRLAGSSYNEQFF. The CDR3 DNA follows: TGCGCCAGCAGCCAAGATAGACTAGCGGGTAGCTCCTACAATGAGCAGTTCTTC.

The V call is TRBV27, the J call TRBJ2-2; D call uncertain. The V end lost 8 bases, the J end lost 4 bases, and 5 bases lay between the germline ends. Germline V gene data show CDR1 as MNHEY and CDR2 as SMNVEV (reference sequence). This CDR3 spans 11 amino acids. The CDR3 DNA reads as TGTGCCAGCGTTTTCACCGGGGAGCTGTTTTTT. It encodes CASVFTGELFF.

This chain uses TRBV30 with TRBJ2-7, with 9 bases that match TRBD2. CDR1 and CDR2 (germline): GTSNPN, SVGIG (reference sequence). J was trimmed by 7 bases and V by 0 bases; bases with no gene match: 4. This CDR3 is built from 13 residues. The CDR3 coding sequence is TGTGCCTGGAGTGTACTAGCGGGTGGTGAGCAGTACTTC. Encoded protein: CAWSVLAGGEQYF.

This clonotype appeared once. The genes are TRBV28 and TRBJ1-5, with D possibly being TRBD1 (6 bases). Trimming took 5 bases from V and 2 from J, leaving 13 bases between them. Germline CDR1 is MDHEN and CDR2 is SYDVKM. CDR3 length: 15 amino acids. This CDR3 reads CASSLDRFGNQPQHF. In DNA, the CDR3 is TGTGCCAGCAGTCTCGACAGGTTTGGCAATCAGCCCCAGCATTTT.

Remarks on this clonotype: Germline is not matched at one junction end, which may reflect a read error. The chain is built from TRBV7-9 and TRBJ2-7; 7 bases fit TRBD1. Germline V gives CDR1 SEHNR, CDR2 FQNEAQ (reference sequence). The CDR3 contains 15 residues. In nucleotides, the CDR3 is TGTGCCAGCAGCCTAGCACAGGGGCATAGCTACGAGCAGTACTTC. This gives the protein CASSLAQGHSYEQYF. Complete variable domain (other parts from reference TRBV7-9 and TRBJ2-7): DTGVSQNPRHKITKRGQNVTFRCDPISEHNRLYWYRQTLGQGPEFLTYFQNEAQLEKSRLLSDRFSAERPKGSFSTLEIQRTEQGDSAMYLCASSLAQGHSYEQYFGPGTRLTVT.

The rearrangement links TRBV14 to TRBJ2-5; 7 bases map to TRBD1. The V gene's germline CDR1 is SGHDN and CDR2 FVKESK. V gave up 2 bases and J gave up 5 bases; unmatched junction bases: 5. This CDR3 is 14 amino acids long. The DNA of the CDR3 is TGTGCCAGCAGCCAATGGGACAGTTCCGAGACCCAGTACTTC. Its protein is CASSQWDSSETQYF. Combining the CDR3 with reference TRBV14 and TRBJ2-5 gives the whole variable domain EAGVTQFPSHSVIEKGQTVTLRCDPISGHDNLYWYRRVMGKEIKFLLHFVKESKQDESGMPNNRFLAERTGGTYSTLKVQPAELEDSGVYFCASSQWDSSETQYFGPGTRLLVL.

The chain links TRBV7-9 to TRBJ2-1; D call uncertain. The CDR3 covers 11 residues. Trimming cost V 10 bases and J 6 bases, with 10 bases left between them. Germline values: CDR1 SEHNR, CDR2 FQNEAQ (reference sequence). CDR3 DNA: TGTGCCACCTCTAGTCTCAATGAGCAGTTCTTC. Translation gives CATSSLNEQFF.

The J gene is TRBJ2-7, the V gene TRBV27, with a weak D call TRBD1 (5 bases). Germline CDR1 is MNHEY and CDR2 is SMNVEV (reference sequence). V gave up 6 bases and J gave up 4 bases, with 16 bases separating them. The CDR3 has 14 amino acids. CDR3 nucleotide sequence: TGTGCCAGCAGCGTCGCAAGGACAAAATACGAGCAGTACTTC. This encodes CASSVARTKYEQYF.

In DNA, the CDR3 is TGCGCCAGCAGCCAAGATCGGGGGACGACGGGAGAGCAGTACTTC. This codes for CASSQDRGTTGEQYF. J is TRBJ2-7 and V is TRBV4-3, with a weak D call TRBD2 (6 bases). CDR3 length: 15 amino acids. Trimming removed 0 bases from V and 7 bases from J, with 16 bases in between. Germline V gene sequence: CDR1 LGHNA, CDR2 YSLEER.

This chain uses TRBV29-1 with TRBJ2-1; 9 positions match TRBD2. The J segment lost 5 bases and the V segment lost 5 bases, leaving 13 bases of the junction unmatched. In germline, CDR1 is SQVTM, CDR2 ANQGSEA. This CDR3 spans 16 amino acids. This CDR3 reads CSVNLRGSGRDNEQFF. The CDR3 nucleotides are TGCAGCGTTAACTTGCGGGGTAGCGGGAGAGACAATGAGCAGTTCTTC.